A single sample is the source of the 26 T cell receptor beta chains below, sequenced in a study of T cell responses to AZD1222 COVID-19 vaccine. Using immunoSEQ multiplex PCR, the repertoire was profiled, and TCRdb retains in-frame clones only, with some absent. The sample lists about 59,000 clones, roughly nine tenths seen once, with under 6.5% in the top ten. The material sequenced was peripheral blood, taken 28 days after the second AZD1222 dose. All receptors derive from an adult who received the AZD1222 COVID-19 vaccine.

This chain connects TRBV28 to TRBJ1-6, with TRBD1 matching 8 bases. The germline CDR1 and CDR2 sequences are MDHEN and SYDVKM. This CDR3 comprises 14 residues. J was trimmed by 10 bases and V by 5 bases; bases with no gene match: 7. The CDR3 spells CASSLGQGGSPLHF. DNA of the CDR3: TGTGCCAGCAGTCTCGGACAGGGCGGATCACCCCTCCACTTT.

This chain connects TRBV5-6 to TRBJ2-7, with a tentative D call TRBD2 (7 bases). This CDR3 has 13 residues. V lost 4 bases and J lost 6, with 14 bases in between. The germline V gene encodes CDR1 SGHDT and CDR2 YYEEEE. The CDR3 reads CASSRGGGREQYF. The CDR3 DNA follows: TGTGCCAGCAGCAGAGGCGGGGGCCGCGAGCAGTACTTC.

This chain uses TRBV6-4 with TRBJ2-7; D not certain. Germline CDR1 MRHNA, CDR2 SNTAGT. The CDR3 extends over 14 amino acids. V dropped 3 bases and J dropped 0 bases, with 9 bases sitting between them. CDR3 nucleotide sequence: TGTGCCAGCAGTGAGCAGCCGAGCTCCTACGAGCAGTACTTC. Amino acids: CASSEQPSSYEQYF.

This clone has only one observation. The chain links TRBV19 to TRBJ2-1; D is unresolved. This CDR3 region has 15 residues. Deletions cut 3 bases from V and 6 bases from J, with 15 bases between. Per the germline V gene, CDR1 is LNHDA and CDR2 is SQIVND (reference sequence). The CDR3 DNA reads as TGTGCCAGTAGTATTAAGGTCCAAAGAAGCAATGAGCAGTTCTTC. Amino acids: CASSIKVQRSNEQFF.

This chain uses TRBV12-3 or TRBV12-4 with TRBJ2-7; D ambiguous. CDR3 length equals 13 residues. The V end was cut by 4 bases, the J end by 4 bases, with 11 bases between. Written as DNA, the CDR3 is TGTGCCAGCAGTTATTCGCAGATATACGAGCAGTACTTC. This codes for CASSYSQIYEQYF.

The chain combines TRBV12-5 with TRBJ1-2, with 8 nucleotides matching TRBD1. V dropped 5 bases and J dropped 5; count of bases not matched to a gene: 13. This CDR3 comprises 16 residues. Germline V lookup: CDR1 LGHNT, CDR2 FRNRAP. Here the CDR3 DNA reads TGTGCTAGTGGTACAGGGGGGGACGGCCCAGTATATGGCTACACCTTC. It encodes CASGTGGDGPVYGYTF.

This chain uses TRBV3-1 (or the pseudogene TRBV3-2) with TRBJ1-4; a weak D match, TRBD1 (5 bases). Trimming stripped 3 bases from V and 6 bases from J, with 11 bases between. This CDR3 is 14 amino acids long. Germline CDR1 is LGHDT and CDR2 is YNNKEL (reference sequence). The CDR3 DNA reads as TGTGCCAGCAGCCAGGTGGGACGGTATGAAAAACTGTTTTTT. Translating it yields CASSQVGRYEKLFF.

V gene TRBV19 combines with J gene TRBJ2-5, with D uncertain. This CDR3 comprises 16 residues. The V gene's germline CDR1 is LNHDA and CDR2 SQIVND (reference sequence). The V and J ends lost 5 bases and 2 bases respectively, with 18 bases between them. The CDR3 DNA reads as TGTGCCAGTAGTCCCGGACGGCGTGTGGGGCAAGAGACCCAGTACTTC. Its protein product is CASSPGRRVGQETQYF.

The DNA of the CDR3 is TGTGCCAGCAGATACCCGTCGGCCTACGAGCAGTACTTC. This sequence encodes CASRYPSAYEQYF. The rearrangement joins TRBV6-5 to TRBJ2-7; D ambiguous. Deletions cut 6 bases from V and 2 bases from J, with 11 bases between. The CDR3 runs 13 residues. Germline V gives CDR1 MNHEY, CDR2 SVGAGI.

The genes are TRBV19 and TRBJ2-7, with D unresolved. V was clipped by 5 bases and J by 7 bases, with 18 bases between them. The CDR3 runs to 14 residues. From germline, CDR1 is LNHDA and CDR2 SQIVND (reference sequence). CDR3 protein: CASSLTRTPREQYF. The CDR3 DNA is TGTGCCAGTAGTCTCACAAGGACGCCGCGGGAGCAGTACTTC.

This clone occurred a few times. The J gene is TRBJ1-1, the V gene TRBV6-1; D gene ambiguous. V gave up 2 bases and J gave up 3 bases, with 10 bases separating them. The CDR3 extends over 14 amino acids. The germline V gene has CDR1 MNHNS and CDR2 SASEGT. CDR3 sequence (DNA): TGTGCCAGCAGTGAATCAAGACGAGACACTGAAGCTTTCTTT. Protein product: CASSESRRDTEAFF.

This CDR3 is CASSSDRNTDTQYF. The CDR3 DNA sequence: TGCGCCAGCAGCTCGGACAGAAACACAGATACGCAGTATTTT. The rearrangement joins TRBV5-1 to TRBJ2-3; the D gene is possibly TRBD1 (6 bases). The CDR3 runs 14 residues. V lost 3 bases and J lost 2, with 10 bases in between. CDR1 SGHRS and CDR2 YFSETQ come from the germline V gene.

This clone was recorded a few times. The V and J genes are TRBV7-2 and TRBJ1-2; D gene unclear. The length of the CDR3 is 17 residues. The V end lost 0 bases, the J end lost 0 bases, and 14 bases lay between the germline ends. CDR1 is SGHTA and CDR2 is FQGNSA in the germline V gene. In DNA form, the CDR3 reads TGTGCCAGCAGCTTAGCGCTAATGAGGGAGGCTAACTATGGCTACACCTTC. Translating it yields CASSLALMREANYGYTF.

The chain joins TRBV29-1 to TRBJ2-2, with unresolved D. The CDR3 extends over 14 amino acids. V gave up 5 bases and J gave up 2 bases, with 12 bases separating them. From germline, CDR1 is SQVTM and CDR2 ANQGSEA. The DNA for the CDR3 is TGCAGCGTTCGGTACAATGTAAACACCGGGGAGCTGTTTTTT. Its translation: CSVRYNVNTGELFF.

The gene calls are TRBV6-2 or TRBV6-3 and TRBJ2-7; 7 bases align to TRBD2. There are 16 residues in the CDR3. Germline V CDR1 and CDR2: MNHEY, SVGEGT. V dropped 2 bases and J dropped 3; count of bases not matched to a gene: 10. The CDR3 coding sequence is TGTGCCAGCAGTTACGAGGCTGGCGGGAGACGCTACGAGCAGTACTTC. Translation gives CASSYEAGGRRYEQYF.

The J gene is TRBJ2-7, the V gene TRBV10-3, with D hard to call. The V gene's germline CDR1 is ENHRY and CDR2 SYGVKD. The CDR3 consists of 16 residues. CDR3 residues: CDTPDNGVSSSYEQYF. In DNA form, the CDR3 reads TGTGATACCCCCGACAATGGGGTCAGTAGCTCCTACGAGCAGTACTTC.

Here the CDR3 DNA reads TGCGCCAGCAGCACAGGACAGGGGGTAAACACCGGGGAGCTGTTTTTT. It translates to CASSTGQGVNTGELFF. The V and J genes are TRBV5-1 and TRBJ2-2; 10 bases fit TRBD1. The trim removed 4 bases at V and 2 bases at J, leaving 5 bases unmatched. The CDR3 totals 16 residues. CDR1 is SGHRS, CDR2 YFSETQ, per germline.

This chain links TRBV4-1 with TRBJ1-2; D may be TRBD1 (6 bases). Between the trimmed V and J ends, which lost 0 bases and 4 bases, there was a span of 21 bases. Germline V lookup: CDR1 MGHRA, CDR2 YSYEKL. CDR3 length: 18 residues. CDR3 in DNA: TGCGCCAGCAGCCAAGAAGGGGGAGGGGGGCAGAGGGGCTATGGCTACACCTTC. As protein: CASSQEGGGGQRGYGYTF.

Note on this clone: Relative to the germline gene, one junction end is altered; a read error may explain this. This specimen includes other DNA sequences encoding the same CDR3. The J gene is TRBJ2-1, the V gene TRBV7-9; 7 bases agree with TRBD1. The CDR3 consists of 13 residues. CDR1 is SEHNR, CDR2 FQNEAQ, per germline (reference sequence). The chain's CDR3 is CASSLTRQGEQFF. Written as DNA, the CDR3 is TGTGCTAGCAGCTTAACCAGACAGGGAGAGCAGTTCTTC.

This rearrangement joins TRBV19 to TRBJ1-5, with D perhaps TRBD1 (6 bases). The CDR3 length is 17 residues. The germline V gene has CDR1 LNHDA and CDR2 SQIVND (reference sequence). Trimming left V 5 bases short and J 0 bases short, with 17 bases between. The CDR3 region is CASSPQGHLYSNQPQHF. The DNA for the CDR3 is TGTGCCAGTAGTCCACAGGGACACCTGTATAGCAATCAGCCCCAGCATTTT.

The rearrangement uses TRBV9 and TRBJ2-7; 7 nucleotides align to TRBD2. CDR3 length: 16 amino acids. CDR1 is SGDLS and CDR2 is YYNGEE in the germline V gene. V dropped 4 bases and J dropped 2; count of bases not matched to a gene: 12. The CDR3 loop is CASSPRGGTLAYEQYF. CDR3 DNA sequence: TGTGCCAGCAGCCCTCGGGGAGGGACCCTCGCCTACGAGCAGTACTTC.

A single count supports this clone. The chain combines TRBV2 with TRBJ2-5; no clear D gene. CDR1 SNHLY and CDR2 FYNNEI come from the germline V gene. CDR3 length: 12 residues. V was cut by 6 bases and J by 2 bases, with 7 bases left in between. CDR3 coding DNA: TGTGCCAGCAGGCGCTATCAAGAGACCCAGTACTTC. Its protein is CASRRYQETQYF.

This chain joins TRBV11-3 and TRBJ1-1; the D is unclear. The germline CDR1 and CDR2 sequences are SGHNT and YENEEA. Trimming pared 5 bases from V and 4 bases from J, leaving 17 bases between. This CDR3 is 15 amino acids long. Written as DNA, the CDR3 is TGTGCCAGCAGCCCTGGCGGGGAGACTGGCACTGAAGCTTTCTTT. This encodes CASSPGGETGTEAFF.

The chain is built from TRBV6-1 and TRBJ2-1, with 9 bases lining up with TRBD2. The ends lost 3 bases at V and 12 bases at J; junction bases unmatched: 9. There are 14 residues in the CDR3. Germline V gene lookup returns CDR1 MNHNS and CDR2 SASEGT. CDR3 nucleotides: TGTGCCAGCAGTGAGAGGACTAGCGTTATCTCGCAGTTCTTC. Protein product: CASSERTSVISQFF.

V is TRBV2 and J is TRBJ1-5, with TRBD1 matching over 8 bases. Germline CDR1 SNHLY, CDR2 FYNNEI. Trimming cost V 6 bases and J 0 bases; bases outside gene matches: 4. The CDR3 consists of 15 residues. The CDR3 DNA sequence: TGTGCCAGCAGGAGCGGACAGGGTAGCAATCAGCCCCAGCATTTT. As protein: CASRSGQGSNQPQHF.

This clone was counted once. The gene calls are TRBV19 and TRBJ1-5; 8 nucleotides line up with TRBD1. The junction had 5 bases not matched to a gene; V was cut back by 5 bases and J by 2 bases. Germline V CDR1 and CDR2: LNHDA, SQIVND (reference sequence). This CDR3 region has 15 residues. CDR3 DNA sequence: TGTGCCAGTAGTCAGGGGGCGGTTGGCAATCAGCCCCAGCATTTT. Translation gives CASSQGAVGNQPQHF. Variable domain in full (rest from reference TRBV19 and TRBJ1-5): DGGITQSPKYLFRKEGQNVTLSCEQNLNHDAMYWYRQDPGQGLRLIYYSQIVNDFQKGDIAEGYSVSREKKESFPLTVTSAQKNPTAFYLCASSQGAVGNQPQHFGDGTRLSIL.